The T cell receptor (beta chain) under discussion was sequenced for a study of T-cell reconstitution after alpha-beta-depleted transplantation in children. Trimming took 6 bases from V and 1 from J, leaving 15 bases between them. The CDR3 loop spans 16 amino acids. This clonotype has at least ten counts. Unique molecular identifiers tagged the TCRbeta library. TCRdb re-derived calls from the PCR reads in MiXCR, one entry per CDR3 protein. The sample includes about 640,000 distinct CDR3 sequences, 15% to 20% seen only once; the top ten take approximately 1%. The sample in question was PBMCs from the stem cell graft donor, obtained from the stem cell graft. This clonotype originated in a human donor who donated a stem cell graft to a child with acute myeloid leukemia. The chain uses TRBV12-3 or TRBV12-4 and TRBJ2-2; D is uncertain. CDR3: CASSSRPGLNTGELFF. The CDR3 DNA reads as TGTGCCAGCAGCTCAAGGCCGGGCTTGAACACCGGGGAGCTGTTTTTT.